Following are 3 T cell receptor beta chains from one sample sequenced in a study of blood T cell repertoires in COVID-19. The repertoire was sequenced with immunoSEQ multiplex PCR; TCRdb's copy has only in-frame clones and lacks some. The data show 80,000 to 130,000 clones, about nine tenths seen once. The source material was peripheral blood. The receptors were sampled from a man between 65 and 85 years old with acute or convalescent COVID-19.

This clone was seen more than once but under ten times. The chain links TRBV4-1 to TRBJ1-1; 9 bases map to TRBD1. V trimming: 7 bases; J trimming: 2 bases; junction bases outside the gene matches: 5. The CDR3 sequence is 14 residues long. CDR1 and CDR2 from the germline V gene are MGHRA and YSYEKL. The CDR3 DNA follows: TGCGCCAGCACGGCGGGACAGGGAAACACTGAAGCTTTCTTT. Protein product: CASTAGQGNTEAFF.

The chain recombines TRBV7-9 with TRBJ2-3, with 8 bases fitting TRBD2. Germline CDR1 and CDR2: SEHNR and FQNEAQ (reference sequence). This CDR3 has 16 residues. J was trimmed by 2 bases and V by 4 bases; bases with no gene match: 8. CDR3: CASSSNGGGLTDTQYF. For the CDR3, the DNA is TGTGCCAGCAGCTCCAACGGGGGGGGTCTCACAGATACGCAGTATTTT.

The chain uses TRBV5-5 and TRBJ2-5; D perhaps matches TRBD1 (7 bases). Germline V gene lookup returns CDR1 SGHKS and CDR2 YYEKEE (reference sequence). The V gene lost 4 bases and the J gene lost 5 bases, with 21 bases spanning the gap. This CDR3 comprises 16 residues. The CDR3 DNA reads as TGTGCCAGCAGCGCGGACAGGAGGGCTCATCCGGAGACCCAGTACTTC. Its protein is CASSADRRAHPETQYF.